Given below is one T cell receptor (beta chain) in context. Libraries were prepared by immunoSEQ multiplex PCR; TCRdb keeps only in-frame clonotypes and omits some of them. This table has over 110,000 clones, 88% appearing once. The data are from a study of blood T cell repertoires in COVID-19. Germline V gives CDR1 SNHLY, CDR2 FYNNEI. The CDR3 covers 14 residues. With 10 bases clipped from V and 4 bases from J, the junction kept 10 bases outside the gene matches. This TCR came from a man aged 65 to 85 with acute or convalescent COVID-19. Sequencing was carried out using peripheral blood. V and J are TRBV2 and TRBJ2-3; 8 bases are a match to TRBD1. Written as DNA, the CDR3 is TGTGCCACCGTACAGGGGGGTCTCGCAGATACGCAGTATTTT. Protein: CATVQGGLADTQYF.